Included here is one T cell receptor beta chain sequence, with context. These data come from a study of OX40 agonist ivuxolimab in advanced cancers. Study-wide background: Participants could have had prior anti-PD-1, anti-PD-L1 or anti-CTLA-4 therapy, and less than 45% had some. Three patients responded partially, comprising one with hepatocellular carcinoma and two with cutaneous melanoma.

Germline loops: CDR1 SGHRS, CDR2 YFSETQ. The CDR3 contains 17 residues. V gave up 1 base and J gave up 0 bases, with 16 bases separating them. The table came from immunoSEQ multiplex PCR; TCRdb's copy has only in-frame clones and leaves some out. The sample records under 40,000 clones, 80% being singletons. This sequence originates from an adult with an advanced solid tumor such as melanoma, head and neck, liver or kidney cancer. The rearrangement links TRBV5-1 to TRBJ1-1; D possibly corresponds to TRBD1 (5 bases). Here the sequenced sample was CD4+ or CD8+ T cells sorted from blood, taken in a trial of the OX40 agonist ivuxolimab. In nucleotides, the CDR3 is TGCGCCAGCAGCTTGCTGGGGACGGGATTAATGAACACTGAAGCTTTCTTT. Protein: CASSLLGTGLMNTEAFF.